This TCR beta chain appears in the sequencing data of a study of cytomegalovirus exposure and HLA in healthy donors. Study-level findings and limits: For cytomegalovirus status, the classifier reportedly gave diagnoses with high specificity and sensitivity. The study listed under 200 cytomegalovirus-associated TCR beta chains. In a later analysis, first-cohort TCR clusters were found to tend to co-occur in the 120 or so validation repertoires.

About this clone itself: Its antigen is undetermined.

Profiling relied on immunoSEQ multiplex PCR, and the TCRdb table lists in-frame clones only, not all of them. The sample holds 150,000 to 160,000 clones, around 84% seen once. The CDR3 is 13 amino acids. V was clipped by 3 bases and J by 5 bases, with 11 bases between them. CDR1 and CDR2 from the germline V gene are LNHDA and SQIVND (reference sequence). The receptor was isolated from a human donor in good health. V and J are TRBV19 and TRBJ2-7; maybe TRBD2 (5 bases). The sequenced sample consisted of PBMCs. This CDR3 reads CASSIGWGDEQYF. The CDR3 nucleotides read TGTGCCAGTAGTATTGGTTGGGGAGACGAGCAGTACTTC.